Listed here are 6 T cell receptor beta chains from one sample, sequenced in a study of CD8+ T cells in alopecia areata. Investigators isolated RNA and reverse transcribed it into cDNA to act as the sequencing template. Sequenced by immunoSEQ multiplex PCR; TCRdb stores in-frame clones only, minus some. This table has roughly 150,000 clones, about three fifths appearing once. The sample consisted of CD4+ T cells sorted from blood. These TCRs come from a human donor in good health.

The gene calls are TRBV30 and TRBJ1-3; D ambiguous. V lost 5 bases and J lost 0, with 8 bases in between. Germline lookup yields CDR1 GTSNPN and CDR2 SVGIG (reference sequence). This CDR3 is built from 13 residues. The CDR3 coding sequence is TGTGCCTGGGGTGAAGTCTCTGGAAACACCATATATTTT. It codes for CAWGEVSGNTIYF.

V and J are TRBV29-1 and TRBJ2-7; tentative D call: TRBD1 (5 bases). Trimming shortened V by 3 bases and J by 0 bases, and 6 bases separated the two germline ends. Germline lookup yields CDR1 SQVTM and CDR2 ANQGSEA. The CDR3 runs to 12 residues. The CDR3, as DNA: TGCAGCGTTGAGGACAACTCCTACGAGCAGTACTTC. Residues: CSVEDNSYEQYF.

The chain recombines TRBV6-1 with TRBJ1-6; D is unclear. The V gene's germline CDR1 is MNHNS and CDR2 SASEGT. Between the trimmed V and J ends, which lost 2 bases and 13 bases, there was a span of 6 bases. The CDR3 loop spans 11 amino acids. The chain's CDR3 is CASSEIPPLHF. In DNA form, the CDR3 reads TGTGCCAGCAGTGAAATACCTCCCCTCCACTTT.

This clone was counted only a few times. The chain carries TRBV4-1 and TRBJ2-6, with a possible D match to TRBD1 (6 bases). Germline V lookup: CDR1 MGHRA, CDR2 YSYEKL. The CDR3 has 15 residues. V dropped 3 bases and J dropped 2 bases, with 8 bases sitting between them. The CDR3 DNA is TGCGCCAGCAGCCACTCAGGGGCTGGGGCCAACGTCCTGACTTTC. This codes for CASSHSGAGANVLTF.

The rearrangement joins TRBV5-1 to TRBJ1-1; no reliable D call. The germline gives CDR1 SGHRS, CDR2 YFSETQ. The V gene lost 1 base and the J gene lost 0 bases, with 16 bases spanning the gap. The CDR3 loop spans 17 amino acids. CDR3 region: CASSLNFRGYMNTEAFF. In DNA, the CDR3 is TGCGCCAGCAGCTTGAACTTCCGGGGTTACATGAACACTGAAGCTTTCTTT. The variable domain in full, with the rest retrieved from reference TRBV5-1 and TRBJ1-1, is KAGVTQTPRYLIKTRGQQVTLSCSPISGHRSVSWYQQTPGQGLQFLFEYFSETQRNKGNFPGRFSGRQFSNSRSEMNVSTLELGDSALYLCASSLNFRGYMNTEAFFGQGTRLTVV.

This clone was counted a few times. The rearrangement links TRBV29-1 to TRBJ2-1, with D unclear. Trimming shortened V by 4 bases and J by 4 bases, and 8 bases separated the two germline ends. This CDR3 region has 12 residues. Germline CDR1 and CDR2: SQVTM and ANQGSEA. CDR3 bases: TGCAGCGTTGGGATTCTTTACAATGAGCAGTTCTTC. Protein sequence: CSVGILYNEQFF.